This TCR beta chain was observed in a study of blood T cell repertoires in COVID-19. Study-wide context: Nucleic acid was either cDNA or gDNA, and it came from T cells, B-cell-depleted T cells, or PBMCs.

The CDR3 loop spans 16 amino acids. Germline trimming cut 8 bases from V and 4 bases from J; bases unmatched to any gene: 15. Germline V lookup: CDR1 MNHEY, CDR2 SMNVEV (reference sequence). Under the authors' procedure: Cell counts per sample came from amplifying reference gene primers. Method: immunoSEQ multiplex PCR; TCRdb's copy keeps in-frame clones and lacks some. V and J calls and clone size are those listed in that table; D and trimming were worked out from the DNA. The data show under 150,000 clones, more than 80% seen once. The sequenced material came from peripheral blood. The receptor was derived from a human donor in a cohort sampled during active COVID-19. The chain carries TRBV27 and TRBJ1-2, with 8 positions matching TRBD1. The CDR3 nucleotides read TGTGCCAGCGGGAATCCCGCAGGGGGCGCTCCCTATGGCTACACCTTC. It translates to CASGNPAGGAPYGYTF.